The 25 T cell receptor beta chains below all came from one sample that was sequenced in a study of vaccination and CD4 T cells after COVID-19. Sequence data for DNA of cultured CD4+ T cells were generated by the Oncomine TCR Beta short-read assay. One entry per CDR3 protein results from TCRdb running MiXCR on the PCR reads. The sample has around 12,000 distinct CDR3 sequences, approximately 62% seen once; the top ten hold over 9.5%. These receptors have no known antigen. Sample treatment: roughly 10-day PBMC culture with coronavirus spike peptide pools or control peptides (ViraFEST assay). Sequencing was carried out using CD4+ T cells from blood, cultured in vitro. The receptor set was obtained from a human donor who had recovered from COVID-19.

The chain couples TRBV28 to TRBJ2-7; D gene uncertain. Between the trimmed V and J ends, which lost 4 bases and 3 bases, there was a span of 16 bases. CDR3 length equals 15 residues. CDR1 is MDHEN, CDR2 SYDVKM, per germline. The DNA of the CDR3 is TGTGCCAGCAGTTCCCATTTGTCTACCGACTACGAGCAGTACTTC. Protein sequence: CASSSHLSTDYEQYF.

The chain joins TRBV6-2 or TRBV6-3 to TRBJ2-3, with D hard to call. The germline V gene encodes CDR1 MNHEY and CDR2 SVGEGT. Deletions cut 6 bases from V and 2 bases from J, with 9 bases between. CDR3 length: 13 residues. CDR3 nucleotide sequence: TGTGCCAGCAGAAGATACGCCACAGATACGCAGTATTTT. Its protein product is CASRRYATDTQYF.

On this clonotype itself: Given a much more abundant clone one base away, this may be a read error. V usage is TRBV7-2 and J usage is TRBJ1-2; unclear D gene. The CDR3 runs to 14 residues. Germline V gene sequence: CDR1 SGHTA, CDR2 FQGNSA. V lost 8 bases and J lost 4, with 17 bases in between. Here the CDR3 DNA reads TGTGCCAGCGCTAATAAGCGGGGAGGCTATGGCTACACCTTC. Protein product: CASANKRGGYGYTF.

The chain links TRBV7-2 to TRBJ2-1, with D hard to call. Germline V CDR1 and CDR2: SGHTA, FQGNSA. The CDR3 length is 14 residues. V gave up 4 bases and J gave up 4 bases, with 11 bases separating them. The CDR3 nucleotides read TGTGCCAGCAGCTACCTTCAGGCTTACAATGAGCAGTTCTTC. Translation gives CASSYLQAYNEQFF.

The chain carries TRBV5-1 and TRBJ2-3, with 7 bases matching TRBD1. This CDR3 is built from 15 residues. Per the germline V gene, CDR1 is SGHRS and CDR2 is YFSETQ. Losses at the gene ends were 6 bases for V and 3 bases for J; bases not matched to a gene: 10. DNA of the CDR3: TGCGCCAGCACCTCGAAGGGGGCTTTGACAGATACGCAGTATTTT. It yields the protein CASTSKGALTDTQYF.

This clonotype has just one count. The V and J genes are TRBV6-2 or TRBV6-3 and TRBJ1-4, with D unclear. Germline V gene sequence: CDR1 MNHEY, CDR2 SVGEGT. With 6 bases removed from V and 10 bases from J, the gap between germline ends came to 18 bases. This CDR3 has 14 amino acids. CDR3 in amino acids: CASRSLDSSGKLFF. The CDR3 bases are TGTGCCAGCAGGAGCCTGGACTCTTCCGGAAAACTGTTTTTT.

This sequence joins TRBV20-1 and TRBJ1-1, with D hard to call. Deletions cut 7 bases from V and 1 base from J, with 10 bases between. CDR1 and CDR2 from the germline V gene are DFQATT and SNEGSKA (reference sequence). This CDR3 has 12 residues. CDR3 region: CSERSPNTEAFF. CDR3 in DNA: TGCAGTGAAAGGTCCCCGAACACTGAAGCTTTCTTT.

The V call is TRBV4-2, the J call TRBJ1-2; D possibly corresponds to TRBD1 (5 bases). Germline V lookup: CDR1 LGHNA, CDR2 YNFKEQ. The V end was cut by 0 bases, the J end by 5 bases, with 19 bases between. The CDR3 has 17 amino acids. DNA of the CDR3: TGTGCCAGCAGCCAAGAACTCTCCGGGGGTTGGAATTATGGCTACACCTTC. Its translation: CASSQELSGGWNYGYTF.

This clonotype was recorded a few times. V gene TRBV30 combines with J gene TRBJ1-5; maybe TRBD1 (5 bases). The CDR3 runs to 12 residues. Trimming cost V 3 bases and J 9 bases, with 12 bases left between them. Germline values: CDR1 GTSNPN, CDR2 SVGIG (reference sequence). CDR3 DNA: TGTGCCTGGAGCGCGGGGCGGGGGCCCCAGCATTTT. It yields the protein CAWSAGRGPQHF.

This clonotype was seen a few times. For the CDR3, the DNA is TGTGCCAGCAGGGACAGGGGGGAGACCCAGTACTTC. Translated: CASRDRGETQYF. The V gene is TRBV2, the J gene TRBJ2-5; 10 bases fit TRBD1. This CDR3 region has 12 residues. Losses at the gene ends were 6 bases for V and 5 bases for J; bases not matched to a gene: 0. In germline, CDR1 is SNHLY, CDR2 FYNNEI.

The CDR3 nucleotides are TGTGCCACCACACCACAGGGCTCTGGGGCCAACGTCCTGACTTTC. Translated, it gives CATTPQGSGANVLTF. The chain couples TRBV28 to TRBJ2-6; D perhaps matches TRBD1 (6 bases). Germline CDR1 and CDR2: MDHEN and SYDVKM. This CDR3 contains 15 residues. Trimming removed 10 bases from V and 0 bases from J, with 13 bases in between.

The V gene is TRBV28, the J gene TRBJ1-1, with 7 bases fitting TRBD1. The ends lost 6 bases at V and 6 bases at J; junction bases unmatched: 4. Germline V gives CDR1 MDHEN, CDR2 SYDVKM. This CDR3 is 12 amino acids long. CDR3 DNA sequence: TGTGCCAGCAGCTCACAGGGGTCTGAAGCTTTCTTT. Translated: CASSSQGSEAFF.

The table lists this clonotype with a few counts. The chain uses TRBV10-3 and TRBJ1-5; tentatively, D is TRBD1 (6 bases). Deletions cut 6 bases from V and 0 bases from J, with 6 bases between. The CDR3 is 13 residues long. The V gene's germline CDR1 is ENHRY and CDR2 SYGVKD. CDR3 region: CAIRQGSNQPQHF. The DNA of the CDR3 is TGTGCCATCAGACAGGGTAGCAATCAGCCCCAGCATTTT.

The CDR3 here is CASSYSTGTNNEQFF. The CDR3 DNA follows: TGTGCCAGCAGTTACTCGACAGGTACTAACAATGAGCAGTTCTTC. The chain recombines TRBV6-5 with TRBJ2-1; the D gene is possibly TRBD1 (6 bases). The V end was cut by 0 bases, the J end by 5 bases, with 11 bases between. The CDR3 loop spans 15 amino acids. CDR1 is MNHEY and CDR2 is SVGAGI in the germline V gene.

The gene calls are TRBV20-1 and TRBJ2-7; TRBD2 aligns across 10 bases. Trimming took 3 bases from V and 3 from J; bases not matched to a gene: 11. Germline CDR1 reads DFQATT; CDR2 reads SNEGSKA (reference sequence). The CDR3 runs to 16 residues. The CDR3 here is CSARVPGTSVFYEQYF. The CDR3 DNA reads TGCAGTGCTAGGGTCCCCGGGACTAGCGTCTTCTACGAGCAGTACTTC.

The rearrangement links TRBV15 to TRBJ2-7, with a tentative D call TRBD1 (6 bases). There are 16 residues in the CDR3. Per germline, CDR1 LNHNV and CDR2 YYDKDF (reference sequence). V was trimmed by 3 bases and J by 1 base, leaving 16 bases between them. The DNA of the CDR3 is TGTGCCACCAGCAGGTCCGGACAGAAGTGGTCCTACGAGCAGTACTTC. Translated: CATSRSGQKWSYEQYF.

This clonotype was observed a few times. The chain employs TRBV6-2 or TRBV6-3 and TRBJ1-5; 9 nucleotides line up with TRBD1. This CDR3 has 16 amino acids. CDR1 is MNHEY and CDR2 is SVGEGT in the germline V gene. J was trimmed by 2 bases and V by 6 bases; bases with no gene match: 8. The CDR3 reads CASSTGTGMGNQPQHF. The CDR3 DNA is TGTGCCAGCAGCACCGGGACAGGGATGGGCAATCAGCCCCAGCATTTT.

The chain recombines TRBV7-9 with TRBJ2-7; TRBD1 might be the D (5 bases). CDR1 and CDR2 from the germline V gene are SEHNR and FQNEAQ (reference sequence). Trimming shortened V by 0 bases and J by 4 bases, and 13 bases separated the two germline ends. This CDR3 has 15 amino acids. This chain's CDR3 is CASSLALGSGYEQYF. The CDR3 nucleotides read TGTGCCAGCAGCTTAGCATTAGGTTCAGGGTACGAGCAGTACTTC.

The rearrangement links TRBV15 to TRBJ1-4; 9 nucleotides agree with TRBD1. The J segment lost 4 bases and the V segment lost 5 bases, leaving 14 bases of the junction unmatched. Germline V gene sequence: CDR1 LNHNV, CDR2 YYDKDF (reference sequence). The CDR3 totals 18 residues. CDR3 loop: CATSHGPPGTGLNEKLFF. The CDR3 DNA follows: TGTGCCACCAGCCACGGGCCCCCAGGGACAGGGCTTAATGAAAAACTGTTTTTT.

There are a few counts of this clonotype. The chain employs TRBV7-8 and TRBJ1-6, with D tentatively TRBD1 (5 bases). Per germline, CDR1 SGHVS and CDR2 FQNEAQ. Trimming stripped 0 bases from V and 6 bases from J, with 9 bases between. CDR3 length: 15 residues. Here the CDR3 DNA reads TGTGCCAGCAGCTTAGCCTCGACAGTTAATTCACCCCTCCACTTT. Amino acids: CASSLASTVNSPLHF.

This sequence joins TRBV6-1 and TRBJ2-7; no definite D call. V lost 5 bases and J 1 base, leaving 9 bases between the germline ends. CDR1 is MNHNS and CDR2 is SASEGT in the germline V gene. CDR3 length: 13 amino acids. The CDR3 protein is CASSRTGSYEQYF. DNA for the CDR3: TGTGCCAGCAGTCGGACGGGTTCCTACGAGCAGTACTTC.

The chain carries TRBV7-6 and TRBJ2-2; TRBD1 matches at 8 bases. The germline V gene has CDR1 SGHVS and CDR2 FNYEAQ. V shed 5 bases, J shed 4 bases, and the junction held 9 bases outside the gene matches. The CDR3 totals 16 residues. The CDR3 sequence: CASSLEDRVFTGELFF. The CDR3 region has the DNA TGTGCCAGCAGCCTCGAGGACAGGGTATTCACCGGGGAGCTGTTTTTT.

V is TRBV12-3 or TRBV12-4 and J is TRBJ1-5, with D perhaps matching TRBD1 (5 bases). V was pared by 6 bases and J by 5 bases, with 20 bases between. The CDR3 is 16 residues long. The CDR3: CASRGFRESKHQPQHF. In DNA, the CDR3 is TGTGCCAGCAGGGGGTTCAGGGAAAGTAAGCATCAGCCCCAGCATTTT.

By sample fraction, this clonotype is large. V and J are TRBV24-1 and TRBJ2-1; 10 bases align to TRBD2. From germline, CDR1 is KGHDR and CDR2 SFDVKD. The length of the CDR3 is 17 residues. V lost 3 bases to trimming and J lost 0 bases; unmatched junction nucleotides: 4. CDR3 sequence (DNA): TGTGCCACCAGTGATCACGGGACTAGCGACTCCTACAATGAGCAGTTCTTC. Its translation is CATSDHGTSDSYNEQFF.

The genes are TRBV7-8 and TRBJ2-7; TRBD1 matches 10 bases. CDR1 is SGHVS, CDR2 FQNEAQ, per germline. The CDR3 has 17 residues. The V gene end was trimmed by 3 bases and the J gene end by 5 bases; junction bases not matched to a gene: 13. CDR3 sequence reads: CASSFFPVLGTGDEQYF. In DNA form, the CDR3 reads TGTGCCAGCAGCTTCTTCCCCGTACTGGGGACAGGGGACGAGCAGTACTTC.